The subject of this entry is one T cell receptor beta chain. The entry originates in a study of T-cell reconstitution after alpha-beta-depleted transplantation in children. The V gene's germline CDR1 is DFQATT and CDR2 SNEGSKA (reference sequence). V lost 6 bases to trimming and J lost 7 bases; unmatched junction nucleotides: 23. The CDR3 is 20 amino acids. Unique molecular identifiers were incorporated when the TCRbeta library was constructed. TCRdb passed the PCR reads through MiXCR, listing each CDR3 protein once. The sample holds hundreds of thousands of distinct CDR3 sequences, approximately 20% seen once.

The TCR was taken from a human donor who donated a stem cell graft to a child with acute lymphoblastic leukemia. Sequencing used PBMCs from the stem cell graft donor, obtained from the stem cell graft. This chain uses TRBV20-1 with TRBJ2-3, with 15 nucleotides matching TRBD2. The CDR3 region is CSAAQPLGLAGGRFINTQYF. CDR3 coding DNA: TGCAGTGCCGCCCAACCTTTGGGACTAGCGGGAGGACGGTTCATAAATACGCAGTATTTT.